The 9 T cell receptor beta chains below come from one sample, sequenced in a study of blood T cell repertoires in COVID-19. Sequencing was performed with immunoSEQ multiplex PCR; in TCRdb, only in-frame clones are kept and a portion is missing. The repertoire consists of roughly 160,000 clones, with approximately 79% occurring once and the leading ten covering about 20%. Sample: PBMCs or T cells enriched from blood (not recorded which). These receptors were collected from a woman between 65 and 79 years old in a cohort exposed to, infected with or recovered from COVID-19 (not recorded which).

The chain carries TRBV7-8 and TRBJ2-7; 11 bases are shared with TRBD2. The CDR3 covers 15 residues. The junction had 8 bases not matched to a gene; V was cut back by 3 bases and J by 7 bases. Germline V gives CDR1 SGHVS, CDR2 FQNEAQ. This CDR3 reads CASSLTSGMGLEQYF. In DNA, the CDR3 is TGTGCCAGCAGCTTGACTAGCGGGATGGGTCTAGAGCAGTACTTC.

The gene calls are TRBV19 and TRBJ1-6; 7 nucleotides line up with TRBD1. CDR3 length equals 15 residues. CDR1 is LNHDA, CDR2 SQIVND, per germline (reference sequence). V lost 3 bases, J lost 6 bases, and 5 bases stayed unmatched. The chain's CDR3 is CASSMFGTANSPLHF. CDR3 DNA sequence: TGTGCCAGTAGTATGTTCGGGACAGCTAATTCACCCCTCCACTTT.

The chain links TRBV9 to TRBJ1-6, with D perhaps TRBD1 (6 bases). Germline V gives CDR1 SGDLS, CDR2 YYNGEE. The CDR3 has 15 amino acids. Trimming pared 5 bases from V and 2 bases from J, leaving 11 bases between. CDR3 region: CASSLGQTYNSPLHF. The CDR3, as DNA: TGTGCCAGCAGTCTCGGACAGACCTATAATTCACCCCTCCACTTT.

The rearrangement links TRBV6-5 to TRBJ1-2, with D unresolved. The V end was cut by 4 bases, the J end by 5 bases, with 14 bases between. Germline V lookup: CDR1 MNHEY, CDR2 SVGAGI. The CDR3 runs 14 residues. In DNA, the CDR3 is TGTGCCAGCAGTTCCCATGGAGGAATATATGGCTACACCTTC. The encoded protein is CASSSHGGIYGYTF.

This clone was counted a few times. This chain joins TRBV9 and TRBJ2-7; no definite D call. CDR3 size: 14 residues. Per the germline V gene, CDR1 is SGDLS and CDR2 is YYNGEE. V was cut by 0 bases and J by 0 bases, with 7 bases left in between. CDR3 DNA: TGTGCCAGCAGCGTAGGGAGCAACTCCTACGAGCAGTACTTC. Translating it yields CASSVGSNSYEQYF.

The chain carries TRBV6-4 and TRBJ2-7; 10 bases match TRBD1. V lost 5 bases to trimming and J lost 2 bases; unmatched junction nucleotides: 6. The CDR3 is 15 amino acids. CDR1 is MRHNA and CDR2 is SNTAGT in the germline V gene. The CDR3 region is CASSPPGQGPYEQYF. CDR3 bases: TGTGCCAGCAGTCCGCCGGGACAGGGGCCCTACGAGCAGTACTTC.

Only a few counts were recorded for this clone. The chain recombines TRBV18 with TRBJ2-1, with TRBD2 identical over 7 bases. The V gene's germline CDR1 is KGHSH and CDR2 LQKENI. CDR3 length equals 14 residues. V lost 3 bases to trimming and J lost 10 bases; unmatched junction nucleotides: 9. CDR3 amino acids: CASSPGDYRGEQFF. The CDR3 DNA reads TGTGCCAGCTCACCGGGGGACTATCGGGGAGAGCAGTTCTTC.

The rearrangement uses TRBV3-1 (or the pseudogene TRBV3-2) and TRBJ1-3; possible D gene TRBD1, 5 bases. From germline, CDR1 is LGHDT and CDR2 YNNKEL (reference sequence). CDR3 length equals 11 residues. V lost 10 bases and J 4 bases, leaving 8 bases between the germline ends. Here the CDR3 DNA reads TGTGCCACTCAGGGAGGAAACACCATATATTTT. Its translation: CATQGGNTIYF.

As regards this clone: Mismatch with germline at one junction end may stem from a read error. The chain joins TRBV15 to TRBJ2-3; TRBD2 aligns across 7 bases. CDR1 is LNHNV and CDR2 is YYDKDF in the germline V gene (reference sequence). The CDR3 loop spans 13 amino acids. The CDR3: CATGSGGTDTQYF. For the CDR3, the DNA is TGTGCCACCGGCAGCGGGGGCACAGATACGCAGTATTTT.